What follows describes a single T cell receptor (beta chain). Its antigen is as yet unknown. This entry belongs to a study of CD8 T cells in ankylosing spondylitis. Study-wide results and caveats: Disease-linked clones reportedly concentrated significantly in matched ankylosing spondylitis synovial fluid. Seemingly distinctive of ankylosing spondylitis blood was a TCR beta motif formed by eight highly homologous variants.

V was pared by 5 bases and J by 2 bases, with 9 bases of the junction left unmatched. The CDR3 runs to 16 residues. The V gene's germline CDR1 is SEHNR and CDR2 FQNEAQ (reference sequence). One entry per CDR3 protein results from TCRdb running MiXCR on the 5' RACE reads. The profile shows about 750,000 distinct CDR3 sequences, around 20% of them singletons. The TCR comes from a male donor with ankylosing spondylitis. This chain joins TRBV7-9 and TRBJ2-7, with 10 positions matching TRBD1. Material: blood, either unsorted or a sorted T cell fraction (not recorded which). The CDR3 sequence is CASSQPTGQGAYEQYF. CDR3 nucleotides: TGTGCCAGCAGCCAACCCACAGGACAGGGGGCCTACGAGCAGTACTTC. Filled out from reference TRBV7-9 and TRBJ2-7, the complete variable domain reads DTGVSQNPRHKITKRGQNVTFRCDPISEHNRLYWYRQTLGQGPEFLTYFQNEAQLEKSRLLSDRFSAERPKGSFSTLEIQRTEQGDSAMYLCASSQPTGQGAYEQYFGPGTRLTVT.